These 24 T cell receptor beta chains were all obtained from the same sample, sequenced in a study of blood T cell repertoires in COVID-19. The assay was immunoSEQ multiplex PCR, and TCRdb's table has in-frame clones only and misses some. The sample has about 100,000 clones, more than 75% seen once. Material: peripheral blood. The receptors originated from a human donor in a cohort sampled during active COVID-19.

The CDR3 bases are TGTGCCAGCAGCTTTCTAGCGGGATCCTACAATGAGCAGTTCTTC. This sequence encodes CASSFLAGSYNEQFF. The gene calls are TRBV5-6 and TRBJ2-1; 9 bases align to TRBD2. V shed 2 bases and J 1 base; nucleotides not matched to a gene: 1. The CDR3 is 15 residues long. Germline lookup yields CDR1 SGHDT and CDR2 YYEEEE.

The chain employs TRBV5-1 and TRBJ2-2, with unresolved D. The CDR3 covers 15 residues. V shed 2 bases and J shed 1 base, with 9 bases lying between them. Germline CDR1 and CDR2: SGHRS and YFSETQ. Here the CDR3 DNA reads TGCGCCAGCAGCTTCAATAGTTGGAACACCGGGGAGCTGTTTTTT. Its translation: CASSFNSWNTGELFF.

V is TRBV4-3 and J is TRBJ2-7; D may be TRBD2 (6 bases). Trimming cost V 1 base and J 7 bases, with 14 bases left between them. CDR3 length equals 14 residues. Germline CDR1 is LGHNA and CDR2 is YSLEER. CDR3 protein: CASSQAVGGREQYF. The CDR3 DNA follows: TGCGCCAGCAGCCAAGCCGTGGGAGGCCGGGAGCAGTACTTC.

The chain links TRBV9 to TRBJ2-7, with D maybe TRBD1 (5 bases). This CDR3 region has 14 residues. The germline gives CDR1 SGDLS, CDR2 YYNGEE. V lost 0 bases to trimming and J lost 6 bases, with 13 bases between them. The CDR3: CASSVAPQGGEQYF. The CDR3 DNA follows: TGTGCCAGCAGCGTAGCCCCCCAGGGTGGCGAGCAGTACTTC.

The V and J genes are TRBV7-9 and TRBJ1-3; 7 bases fit TRBD1. V lost 2 bases and J lost 6; bases outside the gene matches: 4. Germline-derived CDR1 and CDR2 are SEHNR and FQNEAQ (reference sequence). The CDR3 runs to 14 residues. CDR3 amino acids: CASSLKQGTNTIYF. CDR3 nucleotides: TGTGCCAGCAGCTTAAAACAGGGGACAAACACCATATATTTT.

The J gene is TRBJ2-7, the V gene TRBV19, with D perhaps matching TRBD2 (7 bases). The CDR3 consists of 14 residues. Trimming left V 3 bases short and J 4 bases short, with 13 bases between. CDR1 is LNHDA, CDR2 SQIVND, per germline (reference sequence). The CDR3 DNA follows: TGTGCCAGTAGTATCTGGGGGGGCGAGTACGAGCAGTACTTC. Translated: CASSIWGGEYEQYF. The whole variable domain, filled in from reference TRBV19 and TRBJ2-7, reads DGGITQSPKYLFRKEGQNVTLSCEQNLNHDAMYWYRQDPGQGLRLIYYSQIVNDFQKGDIAEGYSVSREKKESFPLTVTSAQKNPTAFYLCASSIWGGEYEQYFGPGTRLTVT.

This rearrangement joins TRBV5-1 to TRBJ2-1, with a weak D call TRBD2 (6 bases). The CDR3 is 15 amino acids. The germline CDR1 and CDR2 sequences are SGHRS and YFSETQ. The V end was cut by 5 bases, the J end by 0 bases, with 12 bases between. CDR3 region: CASRLDGGSYNEQFF. In nucleotides, the CDR3 is TGCGCCAGCAGGCTCGACGGGGGCTCCTACAATGAGCAGTTCTTC. Together with reference TRBV5-1 and TRBJ2-1, the CDR3 gives the full variable domain: KAGVTQTPRYLIKTRGQQVTLSCSPISGHRSVSWYQQTPGQGLQFLFEYFSETQRNKGNFPGRFSGRQFSNSRSEMNVSTLELGDSALYLCASRLDGGSYNEQFFGPGTRLTVL.

Note on this clone: This same CDR3 is encoded by further DNA sequences in the sample. This chain connects TRBV9 to TRBJ2-3; tentatively, D is TRBD1 (6 bases). V was clipped by 0 bases and J by 0 bases, with 8 bases between them. The V gene's germline CDR1 is SGDLS and CDR2 YYNGEE. CDR3 size: 15 residues. In DNA form, the CDR3 reads TGTGCCAGCAGCGTAGGACAGGCAAGCACAGATACGCAGTATTTT. Encoded protein: CASSVGQASTDTQYF.

J is TRBJ2-1 and V is TRBV5-4, with 8 bases identical to TRBD2. This CDR3 is built from 14 residues. Germline V gives CDR1 SGHNT, CDR2 YYREEE (reference sequence). Unmatched junction bases numbered 3, after V lost 3 bases and J lost 4 bases. CDR3 residues: CASSSGTSYNEQFF. The CDR3 nucleotides are TGTGCCAGCAGCTCTGGGACTAGTTACAATGAGCAGTTCTTC.

The CDR3 coding sequence is TGTGCCAGCGAGGGAACGGGGAACACTGAAGCTTTCTTT. Residues: CASEGTGNTEAFF. J is TRBJ1-1 and V is TRBV2; D ambiguous. The germline V and J ends were trimmed by 8 bases and 1 base, with 11 bases remaining between them. The length of the CDR3 is 13 residues. Germline V gene data show CDR1 as SNHLY and CDR2 as FYNNEI.

The V and J genes are TRBV3-1 (or the pseudogene TRBV3-2) and TRBJ1-3; D uncertain. The V gene's germline CDR1 is LGHDT and CDR2 YNNKEL (reference sequence). The CDR3 is 13 amino acids. Deletions cut 0 bases from V and 5 bases from J, with 5 bases between. CDR3 region: CASSQEDRNTIYF. CDR3 coding DNA: TGTGCCAGCAGCCAAGAAGACAGAAACACCATATATTTT.

V gene TRBV11-2 combines with J gene TRBJ2-7, with D tentatively TRBD2 (5 bases). The V end was cut by 1 base, the J end by 3 bases, with 10 bases between. Germline values: CDR1 SGHAT, CDR2 FQNNGV. The CDR3 is made up of 14 amino acids. The CDR3 DNA is TGTGCCAGCAGCTTAGCAGCGGTCCTCTACGAGCAGTACTTC. Translating gives CASSLAAVLYEQYF.

The chain combines TRBV4-3 with TRBJ2-1; the D gene is possibly TRBD2 (7 bases). V lost 0 bases, J lost 4 bases, and 10 bases lay in between. The CDR3 totals 15 residues. CDR1 is LGHNA and CDR2 is YSLEER in the germline V gene. CDR3 region: CASSQDGGPYNEQFF. The CDR3 DNA reads as TGCGCCAGCAGCCAAGACGGGGGGCCATACAATGAGCAGTTCTTC.

The genes are TRBV11-2 and TRBJ2-1, with 9 positions matching TRBD2. The CDR3 covers 14 residues. V lost 5 bases and J lost 12; bases outside the gene matches: 11. Germline V gene sequence: CDR1 SGHAT, CDR2 FQNNGV. The CDR3 DNA reads TGTGCCAGCAGCCTCAGCAGCGGGGGGCCTTTGCAGTTCTTC. Its protein product is CASSLSSGGPLQFF.

The V and J genes are TRBV11-2 and TRBJ1-2; 8 bases are a match to TRBD1. Germline values: CDR1 SGHAT, CDR2 FQNNGV. V was clipped by 5 bases and J by 8 bases; unmatched bases: 16. There are 16 residues in the CDR3. The CDR3 DNA follows: TGTGCCAGCAGCCACTTTTCTGGGCAGGGGGCGCCCGGCTACACCTTC. This gives the protein CASSHFSGQGAPGYTF.

The chain recombines TRBV7-2 with TRBJ2-7, with TRBD1 matching 9 bases. The V gene's germline CDR1 is SGHTA and CDR2 FQGNSA. The CDR3 loop spans 15 amino acids. V lost 4 bases to trimming and J lost 3 bases; unmatched junction nucleotides: 7. Here the CDR3 reads CASSSHPGQGYEQYF. The CDR3 nucleotides are TGTGCCAGCAGCTCACACCCGGGACAGGGCTACGAGCAGTACTTC.

The chain carries TRBV7-9 and TRBJ2-2, with D possibly being TRBD1 (5 bases). Trimming shortened V by 0 bases and J by 4 bases, and 6 bases separated the two germline ends. Germline V gene data show CDR1 as SEHNR and CDR2 as FQNEAQ (reference sequence). The CDR3 length is 14 residues. The DNA for the CDR3 is TGTGCCAGCAGCTTAGCTGGGGCCACCGGGGAGCTGTTTTTT. Translation: CASSLAGATGELFF.

A single count supports this clone. The genes are TRBV15 and TRBJ2-7, with 7 bases matching TRBD1. CDR3 length: 15 residues. The germline V gene encodes CDR1 LNHNV and CDR2 YYDKDF (reference sequence). J gave up 2 bases and V 1 base, and 5 bases lay outside the gene matches. The CDR3 loop reads CATSRAPTGPYEQYF. The CDR3 bases are TGTGCCACCAGCAGAGCGCCGACAGGGCCCTACGAGCAGTACTTC.

This clone was seen more than once but under ten times. The rearrangement uses TRBV18 and TRBJ1-5; 8 nucleotides match TRBD1. There are 15 residues in the CDR3. CDR1 KGHSH and CDR2 LQKENI come from the germline V gene. The trim removed 2 bases at V and 6 bases at J, leaving 6 bases unmatched. Here the CDR3 DNA reads TGTGCCAGCTCACCAGGTCCCCAGGGGGCTCAGCCCCAGCATTTT. The encoded protein is CASSPGPQGAQPQHF.

This chain uses TRBV11-2 with TRBJ2-7, with D perhaps TRBD1 (6 bases). The germline gives CDR1 SGHAT, CDR2 FQNNGV. The V end was cut by 0 bases, the J end by 6 bases, with 9 bases between. This CDR3 has 13 amino acids. The DNA for the CDR3 is TGTGCCAGCAGCTTAGAAGGGGGTTCCGAGCAGTACTTC. Translation: CASSLEGGSEQYF.

This chain connects TRBV7-2 to TRBJ2-7; 7 bases map to TRBD2. This CDR3 is 15 amino acids long. Germline assignment: CDR1 SGHTA and CDR2 FQGNSA. The trim removed 5 bases at V and 4 bases at J, leaving 11 bases unmatched. In nucleotides, the CDR3 is TGTGCCAGCAGCCCCCTTACGGGGGGTTGGTACGAGCAGTACTTC. It yields the protein CASSPLTGGWYEQYF.

The chain couples TRBV6-1 to TRBJ2-7, with D unresolved. V was trimmed by 2 bases and J by 6 bases, leaving 8 bases between them. CDR1 and CDR2 (germline): MNHNS, SASEGT. The CDR3 extends over 12 amino acids. This chain's CDR3 is CASSESRLEQYF. DNA of the CDR3: TGTGCCAGCAGTGAAAGTAGACTCGAGCAGTACTTC.

The genes are TRBV5-4 and TRBJ1-1, with TRBD1 matching 8 bases. Trimming took 6 bases from V and 2 from J; bases not matched to a gene: 3. The CDR3 totals 13 residues. The V gene's germline CDR1 is SGHNT and CDR2 YYREEE (reference sequence). The CDR3 DNA follows: TGTGCCAGCAAGGGACAGGCTAACACTGAAGCTTTCTTT. Protein product: CASKGQANTEAFF.

J is TRBJ2-5 and V is TRBV5-4, with TRBD2 matching 9 bases. Germline assignment: CDR1 SGHNT and CDR2 YYREEE (reference sequence). The CDR3 consists of 16 residues. J lost 2 bases, V lost 0 bases, and 5 bases had no gene match. This CDR3 reads CASSLEGGGAQETQYF. The CDR3 DNA reads TGTGCCAGCAGCTTGGAGGGCGGGGGGGCACAAGAGACCCAGTACTTC.